A single T cell receptor beta chain is shown here with its context. The data derive from a study of cytomegalovirus exposure and HLA in healthy donors. Use of 60 Vbeta and 13 Jbeta primers characterized the PCR. Profiling relied on immunoSEQ multiplex PCR, and the TCRdb table lists in-frame clones only, not all of them. The sample includes some 44,000 clones, roughly 90% of them seen just once. Sequenced: PBMCs. The receptor's source is a woman in her thirties or forties in good health and CMV-seropositive.

The CDR3 here is CASILRGSGQPQHF. The CDR3 DNA is TGTGCCAGCATCCTTAGGGGATCGGGTCAGCCCCAGCATTTT. The chain is built from TRBV6-1 and TRBJ1-5, with a tentative D call TRBD1 (5 bases). V was shortened by 7 bases and J by 6 bases, with 16 bases between the two germline ends. CDR1 and CDR2 from the germline V gene are MNHNS and SASEGT. The CDR3 covers 14 residues.